The rows below give T cell receptor beta chains drawn from one sample of a study of OX40 agonist ivuxolimab in advanced cancers. Assay used: immunoSEQ multiplex PCR; TCRdb lists only in-frame clones, some missing. Of about 60,000 clones in the sample, about 93% are singletons; the top ten hold about 18%. Sequencing used CD4+ or CD8+ T cells sorted from blood, obtained in a trial of the OX40 agonist ivuxolimab. Source of these receptors: an adult with an advanced solid tumor such as melanoma, head and neck, liver or kidney cancer. CDR3s include the opening cysteine and the closing phenylalanine or tryptophan. D genes are given only for firm matches. The size field is filled for only some rows; it gives once, few, many or a size class.

15	TRBV7-3	once	-	TRBJ2-2	CASSLVGLMDGELFF	TGTGCCAGCAGCTTAGTAGGTCTAATGGACGGGGAGCTGTTTTTT
14	TRBV4-1	-	TRBD1	TRBJ2-7	CASSQGQGVNEQYF	TGCGCCAGCAGCCAAGGGCAGGGGGTGAACGAGCAGTACTTC
12	TRBV29-1	-	TRBD1	TRBJ1-3	CSTGGSGNTIYF	TGCAGCACAGGGGGCTCTGGAAACACCATATATTTT
15	TRBV5-4	-	-	TRBJ1-1	CASSFRTFMNTEAFF	TGTGCCAGCAGCTTTAGGACATTCATGAACACTGAAGCTTTCTTT
16	TRBV7-9	once	-	TRBJ2-1	CASSESRSFAPNEQFF	TGTGCCAGCAGCGAAAGTCGCAGTTTTGCTCCCAATGAGCAGTTCTTC
16	TRBV6-6	-	TRBD1	TRBJ2-2	CASSYRDRGLSGELFF	TGTGCCAGCAGTTACCGGGACAGGGGGCTATCCGGGGAGCTGTTTTTT
14	TRBV9	-	-	TRBJ2-1	CASSAGWMGNEQFF	TGTGCCAGCAGTGCTGGGTGGATGGGCAATGAGCAGTTCTTC
15	TRBV28	-	TRBD2	TRBJ2-1	CASSMTSGRGGEQFF	TGTGCCAGCAGTATGACTAGCGGGAGGGGGGGTGAGCAGTTCTTC
14	TRBV7-9	-	-	TRBJ2-7	CASSLVESSYEQYF	TGTGCCAGCAGCTTGGTCGAGAGCTCCTACGAGCAGTACTTC
16	TRBV9	-	-	TRBJ2-3	CASSVASAAHTDTQYF	TGTGCCAGCAGCGTAGCATCAGCGGCTCACACAGATACGCAGTATTTT
15	TRBV10-2	-	TRBD2	TRBJ2-7	CASSDTSGSLYEQYF	TGCGCCAGCAGTGATACTAGCGGGAGTTTGTACGAGCAGTACTTC
14	TRBV5-8	-	-	TRBJ2-7	CASSSGESAYEQYF	TGTGCCAGCAGCTCAGGGGAAAGTGCCTACGAGCAGTACTTC
15	TRBV9	-	TRBD2	TRBJ2-2	CASGIGTSDAGELFF	TGTGCCAGCGGAATTGGGACTAGCGATGCCGGGGAGCTGTTTTTT
15	TRBV27	-	-	TRBJ2-1	CASSLDRFGYNEQFF	TGTGCCAGCAGTTTAGACAGGTTTGGCTACAATGAGCAGTTCTTC
14	TRBV28	-	TRBD1	TRBJ2-1	CVSQGTGSYNEQFF	TGTGTCTCACAGGGGACAGGGTCCTACAATGAGCAGTTCTTC
14	TRBV14	-	-	TRBJ2-3	CASSRMAGWDTQYF	TGTGCCAGCAGCCGTATGGCAGGGTGGGATACGCAGTATTTT
14	TRBV27	-	-	TRBJ2-7	CASSFGGVSYEQYF	TGTGCCAGCAGTTTCGGCGGCGTCTCCTACGAGCAGTACTTC
12	TRBV7-9	few	-	TRBJ2-1	CASSLAYNEQFF	TGTGCCAGCAGCTTAGCCTACAATGAGCAGTTCTTC
14	TRBV7-6	-	-	TRBJ1-1	CASSLGVVDTEAFF	TGTGCCAGCAGCTTAGGTGTCGTGGACACTGAAGCTTTCTTT
13	TRBV7-2	-	-	TRBJ1-1	CASSLAQGTEAFF	TGTGCCAGCAGCTTAGCGCAAGGGACTGAAGCTTTCTTT
16	TRBV5-6	-	TRBD2	TRBJ2-3	CASSLALAGGKGTQYF	TGTGCCAGCAGCTTGGCGCTAGCGGGGGGGAAGGGTACGCAGTATTTT
14	TRBV28	-	TRBD1	TRBJ2-7	CASSLDRETNEQYF	TGTGCCAGCAGTTTGGACAGGGAGACTAACGAGCAGTACTTC
12	TRBV27	-	-	TRBJ2-7	CASKEVYHEQYF	TGTGCCAGCAAAGAGGTTTACCACGAGCAGTACTTC
13	TRBV7-9	-	-	TRBJ1-1	CASSYGGDTEAFF	TGTGCCAGCAGCTACGGGGGGGACACTGAAGCTTTCTTT
12	TRBV28	-	-	TRBJ1-2	CASSPRPAGYTF	TGTGCCAGCAGTCCTCGGCCCGCTGGCTACACCTTC
15	TRBV29-1	-	-	TRBJ2-1	CSVTANWGMGNEQFF	TGCAGCGTGACAGCGAATTGGGGGATGGGCAATGAGCAGTTCTTC
14	TRBV4-1	-	-	TRBJ1-2	CASSYQTGQGGYTF	TGCGCCAGCAGCTACCAGACGGGACAAGGAGGCTACACCTTC
15	TRBV7-2	-	-	TRBJ2-3	CASSSPSDSTDTQYF	TGTGCCAGCAGCTCCCCTAGCGACAGCACAGATACGCAGTATTTT
15	TRBV19	-	TRBD2	TRBJ2-1	CASMASGGSYNEQFF	TGTGCCAGTATGGCTAGCGGAGGCTCCTACAATGAGCAGTTCTTC
14	TRBV5-1	-	-	TRBJ2-3	CASSLARVEDTQYF	TGCGCCAGCAGCTTGGCCAGGGTAGAAGATACGCAGTATTTT
14	TRBV13	-	TRBD1	TRBJ2-7	CASSFSRGLYEQYF	TGTGCCAGCAGCTTTAGCAGGGGGCTGTACGAGCAGTACTTC
16	TRBV28	-	TRBD1	TRBJ1-5	CASSPGTGLSNQPQHF	TGTGCCAGCAGCCCTGGGACAGGTCTTAGCAATCAGCCCCAGCATTTT
13	TRBV27	-	TRBD1	TRBJ2-1	CASTDRGLNEQFF	TGTGCCAGCACAGACAGGGGCCTCAATGAGCAGTTCTTC
13	TRBV7-9	few	-	TRBJ2-1	CASLGREGDEQFF	TGTGCCAGCCTCGGCCGAGAGGGAGATGAGCAGTTCTTC
16	TRBV5-1	-	TRBD2	TRBJ2-7	CARSWGGGARHYEQYF	TGCGCCCGCAGCTGGGGCGGGGGGGCCCGACACTACGAGCAGTACTTC